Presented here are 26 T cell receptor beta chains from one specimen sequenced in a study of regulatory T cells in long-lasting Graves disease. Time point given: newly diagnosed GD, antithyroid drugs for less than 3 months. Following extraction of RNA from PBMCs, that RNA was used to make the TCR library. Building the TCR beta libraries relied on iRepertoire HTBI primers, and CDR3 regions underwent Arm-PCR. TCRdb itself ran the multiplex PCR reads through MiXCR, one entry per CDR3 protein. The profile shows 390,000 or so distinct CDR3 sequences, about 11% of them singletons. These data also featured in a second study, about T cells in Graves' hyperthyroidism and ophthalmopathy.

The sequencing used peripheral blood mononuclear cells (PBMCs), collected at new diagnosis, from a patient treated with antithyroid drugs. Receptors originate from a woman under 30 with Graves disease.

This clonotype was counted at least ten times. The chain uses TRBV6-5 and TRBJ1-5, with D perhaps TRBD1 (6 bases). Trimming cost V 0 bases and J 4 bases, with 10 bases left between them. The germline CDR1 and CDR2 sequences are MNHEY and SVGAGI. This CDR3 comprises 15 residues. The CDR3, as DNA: TGTGCCAGCAGTTACTCGAGGACAGAAAATCAGCCCCAGCATTTT. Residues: CASSYSRTENQPQHF.

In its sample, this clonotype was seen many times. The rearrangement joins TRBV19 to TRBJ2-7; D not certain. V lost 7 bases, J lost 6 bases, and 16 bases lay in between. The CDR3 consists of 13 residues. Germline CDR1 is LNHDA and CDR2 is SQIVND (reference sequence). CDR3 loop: CASMGSFKSEQYF. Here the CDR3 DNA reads TGTGCCAGTATGGGGTCTTTCAAGAGCGAGCAGTACTTC.

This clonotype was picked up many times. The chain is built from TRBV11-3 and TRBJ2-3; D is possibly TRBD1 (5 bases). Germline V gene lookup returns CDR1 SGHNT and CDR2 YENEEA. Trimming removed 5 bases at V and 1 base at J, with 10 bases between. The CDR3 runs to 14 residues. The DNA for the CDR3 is TGTGCCAGCAGCCCCGACAGTGGCACAGATACGCAGTATTTT. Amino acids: CASSPDSGTDTQYF. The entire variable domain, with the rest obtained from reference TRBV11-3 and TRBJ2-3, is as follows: EAGVVQSPRYKIIEKKQPVAFWCNPISGHNTLYWYLQNLGQGPELLIRYENEEAVDDSQLPKDRFSAERLKGVDSTLKIQPAELGDSAVYLCASSPDSGTDTQYFGPGTRLTVL.

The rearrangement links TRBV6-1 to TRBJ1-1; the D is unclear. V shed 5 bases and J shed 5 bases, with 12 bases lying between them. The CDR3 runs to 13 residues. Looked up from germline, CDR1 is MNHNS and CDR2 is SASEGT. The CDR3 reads CASSTAPETEAFF. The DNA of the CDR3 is TGTGCCAGCAGTACAGCCCCGGAGACTGAAGCTTTCTTT.

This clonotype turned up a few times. This CDR3 is CASSIPGSPDTQYF. The CDR3 DNA reads as TGTGCCAGTAGTATACCCGGAAGCCCAGATACGCAGTATTTT. The rearrangement joins TRBV19 to TRBJ2-3; D call uncertain. Germline CDR1 is LNHDA and CDR2 is SQIVND (reference sequence). This CDR3 spans 14 amino acids. The V gene lost 2 bases and the J gene lost 4 bases, with 10 bases spanning the gap.

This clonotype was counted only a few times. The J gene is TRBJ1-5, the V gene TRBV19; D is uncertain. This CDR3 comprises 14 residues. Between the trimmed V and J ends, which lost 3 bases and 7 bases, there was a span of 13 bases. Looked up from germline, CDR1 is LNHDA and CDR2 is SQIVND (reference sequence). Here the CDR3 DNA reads TGTGCCAGTAGTATTAAAGTAGGCGCCCAGCCCCAGCATTTT. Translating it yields CASSIKVGAQPQHF. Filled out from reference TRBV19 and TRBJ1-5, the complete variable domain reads DGGITQSPKYLFRKEGQNVTLSCEQNLNHDAMYWYRQDPGQGLRLIYYSQIVNDFQKGDIAEGYSVSREKKESFPLTVTSAQKNPTAFYLCASSIKVGAQPQHFGDGTRLSIL.

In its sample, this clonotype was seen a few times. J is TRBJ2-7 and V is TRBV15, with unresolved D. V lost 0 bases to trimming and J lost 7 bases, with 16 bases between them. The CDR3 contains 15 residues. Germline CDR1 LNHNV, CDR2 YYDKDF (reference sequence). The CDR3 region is CATSRDNNWQEEQYF. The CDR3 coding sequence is TGTGCCACCAGCAGAGATAATAACTGGCAGGAGGAGCAGTACTTC. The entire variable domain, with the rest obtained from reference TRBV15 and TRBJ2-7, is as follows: DAMVIQNPRYQVTQFGKPVTLSCSQTLNHNVMYWYQQKSSQAPKLLFHYYDKDFNNEADTPDNFQSRRPNTSFCFLDIRSPGLGDTAMYLCATSRDNNWQEEQYFGPGTRLTVT.

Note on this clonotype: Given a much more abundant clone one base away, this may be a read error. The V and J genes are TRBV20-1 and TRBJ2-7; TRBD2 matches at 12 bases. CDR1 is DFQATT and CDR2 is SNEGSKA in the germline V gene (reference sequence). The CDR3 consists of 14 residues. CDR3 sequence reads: CSATTSGSVYEQHF. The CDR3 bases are TGCAGTGCTACGACTAGCGGGAGCGTCTACGAGCAGCACTTC.

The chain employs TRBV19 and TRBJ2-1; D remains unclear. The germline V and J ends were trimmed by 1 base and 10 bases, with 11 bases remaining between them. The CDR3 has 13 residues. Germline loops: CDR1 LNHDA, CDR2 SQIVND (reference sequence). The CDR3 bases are TGTGCCAGTAGTATAGTCACCTTGCGAGAGCAGTTCTTC. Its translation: CASSIVTLREQFF.

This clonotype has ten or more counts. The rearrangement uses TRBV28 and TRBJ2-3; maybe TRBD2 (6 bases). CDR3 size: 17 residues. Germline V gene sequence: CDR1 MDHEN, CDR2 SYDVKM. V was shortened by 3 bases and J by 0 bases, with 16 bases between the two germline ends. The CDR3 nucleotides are TGTGCCAGCAGTTTGGATCGGTTCGGGGGAAGCACAGATACGCAGTATTTT. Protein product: CASSLDRFGGSTDTQYF.

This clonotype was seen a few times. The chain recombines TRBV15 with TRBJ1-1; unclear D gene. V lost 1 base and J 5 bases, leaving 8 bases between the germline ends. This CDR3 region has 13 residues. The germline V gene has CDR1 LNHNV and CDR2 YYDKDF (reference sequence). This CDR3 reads CATSRVRETEAFF. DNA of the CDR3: TGTGCCACCAGCAGAGTCCGGGAAACTGAAGCTTTCTTT.

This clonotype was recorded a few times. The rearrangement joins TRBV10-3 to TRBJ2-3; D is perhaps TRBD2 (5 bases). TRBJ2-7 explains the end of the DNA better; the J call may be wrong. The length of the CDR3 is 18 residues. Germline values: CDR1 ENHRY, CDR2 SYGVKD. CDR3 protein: CAISDANHPTIGRYEQYF. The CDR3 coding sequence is TGTGCCATCAGTGATGCCAACCACCCTACCATAGGGAGATACGAGCAGTACTTC.

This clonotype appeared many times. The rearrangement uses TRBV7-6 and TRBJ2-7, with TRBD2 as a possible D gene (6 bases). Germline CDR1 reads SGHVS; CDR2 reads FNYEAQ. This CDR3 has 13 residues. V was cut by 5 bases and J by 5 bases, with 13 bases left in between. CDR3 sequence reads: CASSPAGSNEQYF. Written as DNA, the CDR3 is TGTGCCAGCAGCCCAGCGGGTAGCAACGAGCAGTACTTC.

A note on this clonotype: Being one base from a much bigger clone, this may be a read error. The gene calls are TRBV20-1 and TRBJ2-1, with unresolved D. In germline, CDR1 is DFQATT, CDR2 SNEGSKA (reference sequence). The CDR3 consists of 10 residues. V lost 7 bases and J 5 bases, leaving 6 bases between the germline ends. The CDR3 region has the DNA TGCAGTGTACGCCACAATGAGCAGTTCTTC. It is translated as CSVRHNEQFF.

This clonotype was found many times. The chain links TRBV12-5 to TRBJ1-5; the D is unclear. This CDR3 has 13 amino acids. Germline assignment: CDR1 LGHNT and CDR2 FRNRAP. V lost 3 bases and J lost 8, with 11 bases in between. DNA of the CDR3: TGTGCTAGTGGTTTTCGGGTTGGTGAGCCCCAGCATTTT. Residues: CASGFRVGEPQHF.

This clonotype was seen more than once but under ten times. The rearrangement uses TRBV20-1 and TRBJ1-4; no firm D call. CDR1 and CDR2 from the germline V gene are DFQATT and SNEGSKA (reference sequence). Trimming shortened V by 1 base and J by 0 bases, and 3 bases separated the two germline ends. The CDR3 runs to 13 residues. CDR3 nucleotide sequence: TGCAGTGCTAGAGTGGCAACTAATGAAAAACTGTTTTTT. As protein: CSARVATNEKLFF.

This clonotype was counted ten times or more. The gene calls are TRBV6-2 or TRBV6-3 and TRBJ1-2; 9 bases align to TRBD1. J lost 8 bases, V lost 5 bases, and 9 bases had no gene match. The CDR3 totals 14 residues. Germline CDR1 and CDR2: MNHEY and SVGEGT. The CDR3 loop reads CASSMDRGDGGYTF. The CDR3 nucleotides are TGTGCCAGCAGTATGGACAGGGGCGATGGCGGCTACACCTTC.

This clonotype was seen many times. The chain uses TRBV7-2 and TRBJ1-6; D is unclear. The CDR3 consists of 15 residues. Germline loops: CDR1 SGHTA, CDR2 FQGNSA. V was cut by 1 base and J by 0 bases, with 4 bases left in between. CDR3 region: CASSLDSSYNSPLHF. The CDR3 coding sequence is TGTGCCAGCAGCTTAGACAGCTCCTATAATTCACCCCTCCACTTT.

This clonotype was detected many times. Here the CDR3 reads CASSRSIFQPQHF. CDR3 coding DNA: TGTGCCAGCAGCCGCAGTATTTTTCAGCCCCAGCATTTT. This chain uses TRBV7-2 with TRBJ1-5; D remains unclear. The CDR3 spans 13 residues. V dropped 5 bases and J dropped 6 bases, with 11 bases sitting between them. CDR1 is SGHTA, CDR2 FQGNSA, per germline.

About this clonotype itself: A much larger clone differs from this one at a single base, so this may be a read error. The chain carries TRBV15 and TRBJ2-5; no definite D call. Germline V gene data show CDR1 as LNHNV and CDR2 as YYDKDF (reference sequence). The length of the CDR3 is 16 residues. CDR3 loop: CATSRDQRLHPETHYF. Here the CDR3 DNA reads TGTGCCACCAGCAGAGATCAAAGACTCCATCCGGAGACCCACTACTTC. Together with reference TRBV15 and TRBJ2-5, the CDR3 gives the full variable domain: DAMVIQNPRYQVTQFGKPVTLSCSQTLNHNVMYWYQQKSSQAPKLLFHYYDKDFNNEADTPDNFQSRRPNTSFCFLDIRSPGLGDTAMYLCATSRDQRLHPETHYFGPGTRLLVL.

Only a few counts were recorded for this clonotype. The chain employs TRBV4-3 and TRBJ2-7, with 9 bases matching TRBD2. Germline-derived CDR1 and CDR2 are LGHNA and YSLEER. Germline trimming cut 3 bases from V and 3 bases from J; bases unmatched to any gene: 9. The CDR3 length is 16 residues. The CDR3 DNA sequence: TGCGCCAGCAGCCAGGCTTCTAGCGGGGAAATCTACGAGCAGTACTTC. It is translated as CASSQASSGEIYEQYF.

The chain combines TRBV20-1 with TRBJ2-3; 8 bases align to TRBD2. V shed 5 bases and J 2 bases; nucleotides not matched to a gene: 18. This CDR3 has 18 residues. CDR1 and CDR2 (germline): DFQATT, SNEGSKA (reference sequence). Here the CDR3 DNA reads TGCAGTGCTTTCCCGCCCCCGAGGGGACTAGAATCCACAGATACGCAGTATTTT. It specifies CSAFPPPRGLESTDTQYF.

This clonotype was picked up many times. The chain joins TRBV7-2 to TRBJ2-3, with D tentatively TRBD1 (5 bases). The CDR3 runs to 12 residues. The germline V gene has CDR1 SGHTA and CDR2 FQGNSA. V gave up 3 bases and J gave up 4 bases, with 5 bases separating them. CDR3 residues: CASSFRADTQYF. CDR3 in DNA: TGTGCCAGCAGCTTCAGGGCAGATACGCAGTATTTT.

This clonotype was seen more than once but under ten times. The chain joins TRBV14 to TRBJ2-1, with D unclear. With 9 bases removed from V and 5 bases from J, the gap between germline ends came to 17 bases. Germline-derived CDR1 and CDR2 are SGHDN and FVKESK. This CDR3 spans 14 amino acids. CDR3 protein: CASNPVGIHNEQFF. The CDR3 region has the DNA TGTGCCAGTAATCCCGTGGGGATACACAATGAGCAGTTCTTC. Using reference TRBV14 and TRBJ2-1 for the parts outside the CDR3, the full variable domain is EAGVTQFPSHSVIEKGQTVTLRCDPISGHDNLYWYRRVMGKEIKFLLHFVKESKQDESGMPNNRFLAERTGGTYSTLKVQPAELEDSGVYFCASNPVGIHNEQFFGPGTRLTVL.

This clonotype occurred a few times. Here the CDR3 DNA reads TGTGCCAGCAGTCCTACAGACGAGACCTACGAGCAGTACGTC. This codes for CASSPTDETYEQYV. The rearrangement uses TRBV14 and TRBJ2-7; no clear D gene. The CDR3 has 14 residues. Germline-derived CDR1 and CDR2 are SGHDN and FVKESK. V was shortened by 6 bases and J by 2 bases, with 14 bases between the two germline ends.

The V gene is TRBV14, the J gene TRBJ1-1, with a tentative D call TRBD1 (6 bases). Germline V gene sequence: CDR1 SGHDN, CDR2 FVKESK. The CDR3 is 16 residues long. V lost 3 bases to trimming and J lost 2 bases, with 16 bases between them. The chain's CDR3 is CASSQASWTVNTEAFF. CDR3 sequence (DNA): TGTGCCAGCAGCCAGGCTTCTTGGACAGTTAACACTGAAGCTTTCTTT.